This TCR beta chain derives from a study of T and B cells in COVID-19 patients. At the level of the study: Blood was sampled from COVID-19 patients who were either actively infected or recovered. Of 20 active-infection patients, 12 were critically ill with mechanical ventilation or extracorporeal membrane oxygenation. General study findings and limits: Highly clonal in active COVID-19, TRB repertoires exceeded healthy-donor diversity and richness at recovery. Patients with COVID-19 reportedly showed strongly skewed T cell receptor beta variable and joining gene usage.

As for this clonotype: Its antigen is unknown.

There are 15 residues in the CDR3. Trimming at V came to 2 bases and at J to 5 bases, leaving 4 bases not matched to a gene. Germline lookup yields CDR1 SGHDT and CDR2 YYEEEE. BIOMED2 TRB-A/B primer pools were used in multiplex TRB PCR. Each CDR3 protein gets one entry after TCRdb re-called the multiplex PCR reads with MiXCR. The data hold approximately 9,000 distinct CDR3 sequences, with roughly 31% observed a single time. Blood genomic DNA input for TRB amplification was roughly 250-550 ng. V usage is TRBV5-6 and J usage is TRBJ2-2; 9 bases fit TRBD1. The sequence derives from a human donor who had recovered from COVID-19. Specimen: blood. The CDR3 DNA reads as TGTGCCAGCAGCTTCGGGACAGGGCGTACCGGGGAGCTGTTTTTT. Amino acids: CASSFGTGRTGELFF.